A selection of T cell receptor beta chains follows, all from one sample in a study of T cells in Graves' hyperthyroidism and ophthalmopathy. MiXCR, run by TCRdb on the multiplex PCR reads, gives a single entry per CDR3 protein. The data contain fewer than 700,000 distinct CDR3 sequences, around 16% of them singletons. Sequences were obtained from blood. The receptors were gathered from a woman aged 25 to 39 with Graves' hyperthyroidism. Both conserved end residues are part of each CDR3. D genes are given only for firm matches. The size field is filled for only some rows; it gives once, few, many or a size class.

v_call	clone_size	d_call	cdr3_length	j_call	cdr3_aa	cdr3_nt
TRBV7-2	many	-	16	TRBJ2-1	CASSSTPSTAGNEQFF	TGTGCCAGCAGCTCAACGCCCTCGACAGCGGGCAATGAGCAGTTCTTC
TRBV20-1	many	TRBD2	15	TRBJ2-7	CSAISLTSGTYEQYF	TGCAGTGCCATCTCCCTGACTAGCGGGACCTACGAGCAGTACTTC
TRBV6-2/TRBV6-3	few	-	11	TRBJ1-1	CASGVGTEAFF	TGTGCCAGCGGAGTCGGCACTGAAGCTTTCTTT
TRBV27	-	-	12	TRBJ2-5	CASSPTRETRYF	TGTGCCAGCAGTCCGACCAGAGAGACCCGGTACTTC
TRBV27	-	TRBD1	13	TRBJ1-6	CASSTGVVSPLHF	TGTGCCAGCAGCACAGGGGTCGTTTCACCCCTCCACTTT
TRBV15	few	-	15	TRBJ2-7	CATSRGGGLGGEQYF	TGTGCCACCAGCAGAGGTGGCGGTTTAGGTGGCGAGCAGTACTTC
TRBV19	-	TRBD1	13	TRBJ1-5	CASRQQGNQPQHF	TGTGCCAGTAGGCAACAGGGGAATCAGCCCCAGCATTTT
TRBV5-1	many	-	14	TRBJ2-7	CASSLIGQPYEQYF	TGCGCCAGCAGCTTGATTGGGCAACCCTACGAGCAGTACTTC
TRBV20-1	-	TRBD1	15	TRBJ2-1	CSARTGTGVYNEQFF	TGCAGTGCTCGGACCGGGACAGGGGTCTACAATGAGCAGTTCTTC
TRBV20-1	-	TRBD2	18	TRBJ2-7	CSARDRTSGRGFASEQYF	TGCAGTGCTAGAGATCGGACTAGCGGGAGAGGGTTCGCGTCCGAGCAGTACTTC
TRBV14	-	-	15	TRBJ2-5	CASSQPITGRETQYF	TGTGCCAGCAGCCAGCCCATCACAGGGAGGGAGACCCAGTACTTC
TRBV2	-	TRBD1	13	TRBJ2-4	CASGTGLFDIQYF	TGTGCCAGCGGGACAGGGCTATTTGACATTCAGTACTTC
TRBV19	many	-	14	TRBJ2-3	CASSDGPDTDTQYF	TGTGCCAGTAGTGATGGACCAGACACAGATACGCAGTATTTT
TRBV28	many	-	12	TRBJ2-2	CASSLSVGELFF	TGTGCCAGCAGTCTTTCGGTCGGGGAGCTGTTTTTT
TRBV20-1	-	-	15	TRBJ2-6	CSARDMNSGANVLTF	TGCAGTGCTAGAGATATGAACTCTGGGGCCAACGTCCTGACTTTC
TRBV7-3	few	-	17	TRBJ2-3	CASSHHPMRSGTDTQYF	TGTGCCAGCAGCCACCACCCAATGCGGAGCGGCACAGATACGCAGTATTTT
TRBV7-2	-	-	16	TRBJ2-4	CASSPTRTIARNIQYF	TGTGCCAGCAGCCCTACGAGAACTATAGCCAGAAACATTCAGTACTTC
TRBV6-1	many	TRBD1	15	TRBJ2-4	CASSTRGQGGDIQYF	TGTGCCAGCAGTACCCGGGGACAGGGAGGGGACATTCAGTACTTC
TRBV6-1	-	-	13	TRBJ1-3	CASSQGYGNTIYF	TGTGCCAGCAGTCAGGGGTACGGAAACACCATATATTTT
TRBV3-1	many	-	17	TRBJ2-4	CASSQDFSGQGRNIQYF	TGTGCCAGCAGCCAAGATTTTTCGGGGCAGGGGCGAAACATTCAGTACTTC
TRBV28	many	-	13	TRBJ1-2	CATFSQGVRGYTF	TGTGCCACATTCTCACAGGGAGTGCGTGGCTACACCTTC
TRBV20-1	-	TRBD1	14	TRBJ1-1	CSARDRQGVTEAFF	TGCAGTGCTAGAGATCGACAGGGCGTCACTGAAGCTTTCTTT
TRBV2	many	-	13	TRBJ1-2	CASSAGGVYGYTF	TGTGCCAGCAGTGCGGGGGGCGTTTACGGCTACACCTTC
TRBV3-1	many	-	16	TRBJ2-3	CASSQAWVASTDTQYF	TGTGCCAGCAGCCAAGCTTGGGTAGCGAGCACAGATACGCAGTATTTT
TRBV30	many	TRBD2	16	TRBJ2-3	CAWSGLAGVSTDTQYF	TGTGCCTGGTCGGGACTAGCGGGAGTGAGCACAGATACGCAGTATTTT
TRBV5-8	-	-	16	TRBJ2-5	CASSRQGNSGRETQYF	TGTGCCAGCAGCCGACAGGGGAATAGCGGGAGAGAGACCCAGTACTTC
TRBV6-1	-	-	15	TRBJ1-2	CASSQGRGEYYGYTF	TGTGCCAGCAGTCAGGGGCGAGGGGAATACTATGGCTACACCTTC
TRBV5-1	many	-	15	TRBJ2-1	CASSGGEPTGGEQFF	TGCGCCAGCAGCGGTGGGGAGCCTACCGGCGGAGAGCAGTTCTTC
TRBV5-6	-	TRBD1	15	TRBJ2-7	CASSFWDRGLYEQYF	TGTGCCAGCAGCTTTTGGGACAGGGGGCTCTACGAGCAGTACTTC
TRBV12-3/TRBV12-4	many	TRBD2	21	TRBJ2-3	CASSGTSSSFRTTSSTDTQYF	TGTGCCAGCAGCGGGACTAGCAGCTCTTTTAGGACGACGTCTAGCACAGATACGCAGTATTTT
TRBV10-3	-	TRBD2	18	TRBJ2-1	CAISYSTSGRFSYNEQFF	TGTGCCATCAGTTACTCCACTAGCGGGAGGTTCTCCTACAATGAGCAGTTCTTC
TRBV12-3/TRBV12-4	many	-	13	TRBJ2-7	CASRLLGSSEQYF	TGTGCCAGCAGACTCTTGGGGTCCTCCGAGCAGTACTTC
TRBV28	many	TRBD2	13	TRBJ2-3	CASSLRTSATQYF	TGTGCCAGCAGTTTAAGGACTAGCGCGACGCAGTATTTT
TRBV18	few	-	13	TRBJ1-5	CASSPADNQPQHF	TGTGCCAGCTCACCCGCTGACAATCAGCCCCAGCATTTT
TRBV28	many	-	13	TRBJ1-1	CASSLPKNTEAFF	TGTGCCAGCAGTTTGCCAAAGAACACTGAAGCTTTCTTT
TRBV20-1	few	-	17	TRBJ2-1	CSARDRLASVFPNEQFF	TGCAGTGCTAGAGATCGACTCGCTAGCGTCTTTCCCAATGAGCAGTTCTTC
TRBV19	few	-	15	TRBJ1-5	CASSLKGGGNQPQHF	TGTGCCAGTAGCCTAAAGGGGGGGGGCAATCAGCCCCAGCATTTT
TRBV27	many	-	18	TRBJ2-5	CASRYAGWGTGSQETQYF	TGTGCCAGCAGATACGCGGGGTGGGGTACTGGGAGCCAAGAGACCCAGTACTTC
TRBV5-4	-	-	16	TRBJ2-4	CASSLQINVGKNIQYF	TGTGCCAGCAGCTTGCAAATTAACGTCGGCAAAAACATTCAGTACTTC
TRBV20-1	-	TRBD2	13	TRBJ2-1	CSAMGLAISEQSF	TGCAGTGCGATGGGACTAGCGATAAGTGAGCAGTCCTTC
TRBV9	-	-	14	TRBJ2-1	CASSLLGVNNEQFF	TGTGCCAGCAGCCTCCTAGGGGTTAACAATGAGCAGTTCTTC
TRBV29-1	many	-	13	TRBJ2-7	CSVAGPSSYEQYF	TGCAGCGTTGCTGGCCCTAGCTCCTACGAGCAGTACTTC
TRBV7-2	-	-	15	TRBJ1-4	CASSLLGTLGEKLFF	TGTGCCAGCAGCCTACTTGGGACATTAGGTGAAAAACTGTTTTTT
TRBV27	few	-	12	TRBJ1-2	CASSPLGSGYTF	TGTGCCAGCAGCCCCCTAGGTTCTGGCTACACCTTC
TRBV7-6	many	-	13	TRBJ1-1	CASSFGPNTEAFF	TGTGCCAGCAGCTTTGGGCCGAACACTGAAGCTTTCTTT
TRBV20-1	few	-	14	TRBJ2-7	CSVKTRGSSYEQYF	TGCAGTGTTAAGACCCGGGGTAGCTCCTACGAGCAGTACTTC